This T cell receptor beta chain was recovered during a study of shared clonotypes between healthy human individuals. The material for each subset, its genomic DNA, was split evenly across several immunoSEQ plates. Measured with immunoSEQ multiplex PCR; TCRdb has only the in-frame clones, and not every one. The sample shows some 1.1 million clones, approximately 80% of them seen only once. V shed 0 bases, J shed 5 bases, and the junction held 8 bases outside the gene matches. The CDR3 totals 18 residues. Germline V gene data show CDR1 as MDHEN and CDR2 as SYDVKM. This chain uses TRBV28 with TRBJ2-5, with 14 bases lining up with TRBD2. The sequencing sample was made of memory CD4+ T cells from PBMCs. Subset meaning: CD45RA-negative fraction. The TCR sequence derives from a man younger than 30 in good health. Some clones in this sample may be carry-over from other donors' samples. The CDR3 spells CASSLWPQRTSGRETQYF. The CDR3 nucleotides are TGTGCCAGCAGTTTATGGCCCCAGAGGACTAGCGGGAGGGAGACCCAGTACTTC.